The 29 T cell receptor beta chains in this list originate from one sample, sequenced in a study of molecular identifiers for immune sequencing clone quantification. TCRdb analysed the PCR reads with MiXCR anew, one entry per CDR3 protein. The sample carries more than 450,000 distinct CDR3 sequences, roughly 23% recorded once. Source material: naive CD8+ T cells from blood, with Jurkat cell RNA spiked in. Subset defined: FACS-sorted CD8+CD4-CCR7+CD45RA+ naive T cells. Every receptor here comes from a human donor in good health. Some libraries in this study had Jurkat cell RNA spiked in.

This clonotype was counted ten times or more. The chain is built from TRBV29-1 and TRBJ1-4, with TRBD1 as a possible D gene (6 bases). Germline lookup yields CDR1 SQVTM and CDR2 ANQGSEA. The CDR3 spans 13 residues. V was pared by 3 bases and J by 6 bases, with 11 bases between. The CDR3 DNA follows: TGCAGCGTTGATCCGAGGGGGGATGAAAAACTGTTTTTT. Its protein product is CSVDPRGDEKLFF.

The chain employs TRBV20-1 and TRBJ2-7; 7 bases line up with TRBD1. V lost 1 base to trimming and J lost 4 bases; unmatched junction nucleotides: 7. The germline V gene encodes CDR1 DFQATT and CDR2 SNEGSKA (reference sequence). The CDR3 is made up of 14 amino acids. CDR3 coding DNA: TGCAGTGCTAGAGCTCTGCAGGGGGAGTACGAGCAGTACTTC. The encoded protein is CSARALQGEYEQYF.

There are a few counts of this clonotype. This clone may be a read error of a much larger clone one base away. V gene TRBV4-3 combines with J gene TRBJ1-1; possibly TRBD1 for D (6 bases). The V gene lost 0 bases and the J gene lost 1 base, with 9 bases spanning the gap. The CDR3 extends over 15 amino acids. From germline, CDR1 is LGHNA and CDR2 YSLEER. The CDR3 coding sequence is TGCGCCAGCAGCCAAGATACAGGGAGGAACACTGAAGCTTTCTTT. It specifies CASSQDTGRNTEAFF.

With regard to this clonotype: A much larger clone differs by one base, so this may be a read error. The chain links TRBV19 to TRBJ2-7; D not resolved. Germline V gene data show CDR1 as LNHDA and CDR2 as SQIVND (reference sequence). The CDR3 is made up of 13 amino acids. CDR3 DNA: TGTGACAGTAGTATTGTGGGGTCGGCCGAGCAGTACTTC. Translation: CDSSIVGSAEQYF.

The chain couples TRBV5-4 to TRBJ2-7; the D call may be TRBD1 or TRBD2 (9 bases each). Trimming stripped 6 bases from V and 2 bases from J, with 24 bases between. Per the germline V gene, CDR1 is SGHNT and CDR2 is YYREEE (reference sequence). This CDR3 is built from 17 residues. CDR3 nucleotides: TGTGCCAGCATTGGGTCTAGCGGGACAGGGCGAACCTACGAGCAGTACTTC. Encoded protein: CASIGSSGTGRTYEQYF.

This clonotype was seen repeatedly, ten times or more. V is TRBV7-9 and J is TRBJ2-7, with 13 bases matching TRBD2. The CDR3 contains 16 residues. J lost 5 bases, V lost 5 bases, and 9 bases had no gene match. Germline V gene sequence: CDR1 SEHNR, CDR2 FQNEAQ (reference sequence). The CDR3 sequence is CASSSRTGTSGDEQYF. Here the CDR3 DNA reads TGTGCCAGCAGCAGCCGGACCGGGACTAGCGGGGACGAGCAGTACTTC.

This clonotype was found many times. V gene TRBV29-1 combines with J gene TRBJ2-6; D gene ambiguous. This CDR3 region has 16 residues. CDR1 and CDR2 from the germline V gene are SQVTM and ANQGSEA. Trimming left V 0 bases short and J 0 bases short, with 9 bases between. The CDR3 reads CSVEDPSLSGANVLTF. For the CDR3, the DNA is TGCAGCGTTGAAGATCCCAGCCTCTCTGGGGCCAACGTCCTGACTTTC.

This clonotype was counted a few times. The chain has TRBV11-3 and TRBJ2-1, with 7 positions matching TRBD2. Germline V gene lookup returns CDR1 SGHNT and CDR2 YENEEA. V dropped 4 bases and J dropped 1; count of bases not matched to a gene: 7. The CDR3 has 16 amino acids. The CDR3 reads CASSSGLESSYNEQFF. The CDR3 DNA reads as TGTGCCAGCAGCTCAGGACTAGAGTCTTCCTACAATGAGCAGTTCTTC.

This clonotype has a count of ten or more. The chain has TRBV28 and TRBJ1-1; D is perhaps TRBD1 (5 bases). V lost 3 bases to trimming and J lost 6 bases, with 14 bases between them. This CDR3 is built from 14 residues. From germline, CDR1 is MDHEN and CDR2 SYDVKM. The CDR3 bases are TGTGCCAGCAGTTTTCGTAGGGGAATATCTGAAGCTTTCTTT. This encodes CASSFRRGISEAFF.

This clonotype was seen many times. The gene calls are TRBV4-1 and TRBJ1-1; perhaps TRBD1 as D (5 bases). Germline lookup yields CDR1 MGHRA and CDR2 YSYEKL. The ends were cut back, 8 bases at V and 2 bases at J, with 15 bases in the middle. This CDR3 is 14 amino acids long. The DNA of the CDR3 is TGCGCCAGCGGCACCGCGACAGCAAACACTGAAGCTTTCTTT. Protein sequence: CASGTATANTEAFF.

Many counts were recorded for this clonotype. The gene calls are TRBV6-2 or TRBV6-3 and TRBJ2-3, with D uncertain. The length of the CDR3 is 12 residues. The V gene's germline CDR1 is MNHEY and CDR2 SVGEGT. V was pared by 2 bases and J by 3 bases, with 3 bases between. The DNA for the CDR3 is TGTGCCAGCAGTTACCAAACAGATACGCAGTATTTT. Encoded protein: CASSYQTDTQYF.

This clonotype was found a few times. CDR3 protein: CASSGPQYTGELFF. The CDR3 DNA reads as TGTGCCAGCTCGGGACCCCAATACACCGGGGAGCTGTTTTTT. V usage is TRBV18 and J usage is TRBJ2-2, with D perhaps TRBD1 or TRBD2 (5 bases each). Germline assignment: CDR1 KGHSH and CDR2 LQKENI. The length of the CDR3 is 14 residues. Trimming cost V 6 bases and J 3 bases, with 11 bases left between them.

As concerns this clonotype: This may be a read error, as it is one base from a much larger clone. The V and J genes are TRBV7-9 and TRBJ1-1; the D is unclear. The CDR3 totals 12 residues. Looked up from germline, CDR1 is SEHNR and CDR2 is FQNEAQ (reference sequence). The CDR3 bases are TGTGCCTGCAGGAAAGAGGCCGATGAAGCTTTCTTT. It is translated as CACRKEADEAFF.

Worth noting for this clonotype: The junction does not match germline at one end; this may be a read error. The CDR3 here is CASGVDSGLYEQYF. The CDR3 DNA reads as TGTGCCAGCGGCGTAGACAGCGGCCTCTACGAGCAGTACTTC. This chain connects TRBV9 to TRBJ2-7; D tentatively fits TRBD1 or TRBD2 (5 bases each). Germline V gene sequence: CDR1 SGDLS, CDR2 YYNGEE. The CDR3 is 14 amino acids. Full variable domain (rest looked up from reference TRBV9 and TRBJ2-7): DSGVTQTPKHLITATGQRVTLRCSPRSGDLSVYWYQQSLDQGLQFLIQYYNGEERAKGNILERFSAQQFPDLHSELNLSSLELGDSALYFCASGVDSGLYEQYFGPGTRLTVT.

This clonotype has at least ten counts. The CDR3 nucleotides read TGCAGTGCTATCGCCGGGACAGGGCTCGACGAGCAGTACTTC. It is translated as CSAIAGTGLDEQYF. The J gene is TRBJ2-7, the V gene TRBV20-1; TRBD1 matches at 9 bases. V trimming: 4 bases; J trimming: 5 bases; junction bases outside the gene matches: 9. The germline CDR1 and CDR2 sequences are DFQATT and SNEGSKA (reference sequence). The CDR3 runs 14 residues.

This clonotype was counted only a few times. The chain combines TRBV4-2 with TRBJ2-1, with TRBD2 matching over 11 bases. This CDR3 contains 16 residues. From germline, CDR1 is LGHNA and CDR2 YNFKEQ. With V trimmed by 4 bases and J by 6 bases, 8 bases remained unmatched. The CDR3 DNA reads as TGTGCCAGCAGCCTAGACCTAGCGGGAGGAGGCAATGAGCAGTTCTTC. Its protein product is CASSLDLAGGGNEQFF.

With regard to this clonotype: The junction departs from germline at one end; a sequencing error may be responsible. The chain uses TRBV13 and TRBJ2-2; D is undetermined. Germline CDR1 is PRHDT and CDR2 is FYEKMQ (reference sequence). The CDR3 contains 13 residues. The CDR3 reads CAGSLPNTGELFF. For the CDR3, the DNA is TGTGCCGGCAGCTTACCGAACACCGGGGAGCTGTTTTTT.

This clonotype was observed once. This chain joins TRBV27 and TRBJ2-7, with D maybe TRBD1 (5 bases). This CDR3 has 15 amino acids. Trimming left V 6 bases short and J 0 bases short, with 15 bases between. CDR1 MNHEY and CDR2 SMNVEV come from the germline V gene (reference sequence). Here the CDR3 DNA reads TGTGCCAGCAGATCGCAGCAGGGCTACTCCTACGAGCAGTACTTC. This sequence encodes CASRSQQGYSYEQYF.

Only a few counts were recorded for this clonotype. The V and J genes are TRBV12-3 or TRBV12-4 and TRBJ2-3; tentatively, D is TRBD1 (5 bases). The CDR3 has 17 residues. V was clipped by 5 bases and J by 0 bases, with 18 bases between them. The CDR3 is CASSQRWGGTSTDTQYF. The DNA of the CDR3 is TGTGCCAGCAGTCAAAGATGGGGCGGCACTAGCACAGATACGCAGTATTTT.

The chain recombines TRBV13 with TRBJ2-3; TRBD2 agrees at 13 bases. The junction had 15 bases not matched to a gene; V was cut back by 5 bases and J by 1 base. From germline, CDR1 is PRHDT and CDR2 FYEKMQ (reference sequence). This CDR3 is 20 amino acids long. The CDR3 region is CASSPDKGLAGWVGTDTQYF. The CDR3, as DNA: TGTGCCAGCAGCCCAGACAAGGGACTAGCGGGATGGGTCGGCACAGATACGCAGTATTTT.

This clonotype appeared a few times. V and J are TRBV4-1 and TRBJ2-1; TRBD2 agrees at 13 bases. The V gene's germline CDR1 is MGHRA and CDR2 YSYEKL. The V and J ends lost 0 bases and 5 bases, in that order; junction bases with no gene match: 1. The CDR3 is made up of 16 amino acids. In nucleotides, the CDR3 is TGCGCCAGCAGCCAAGATGGACTAGCGGGGGACAATGAGCAGTTCTTC. It codes for CASSQDGLAGDNEQFF.

This clonotype was counted between two and nine times. The gene calls are TRBV14 and TRBJ1-2, with D perhaps TRBD1 (6 bases). This CDR3 is built from 15 residues. Germline values: CDR1 SGHDN, CDR2 FVKESK. The ends were cut back, 4 bases at V and 4 bases at J, with 16 bases in the middle. The CDR3 DNA reads as TGTGCCAGCAGCCGGGACACGACTTTTGGCTATGGCTACACCTTC. Its protein is CASSRDTTFGYGYTF. The variable domain in full, completed from reference TRBV14 and TRBJ1-2, reads EAGVTQFPSHSVIEKGQTVTLRCDPISGHDNLYWYRRVMGKEIKFLLHFVKESKQDESGMPNNRFLAERTGGTYSTLKVQPAELEDSGVYFCASSRDTTFGYGYTFGSGTRLTVV.

This clonotype was picked up many times. The chain has TRBV4-3 and TRBJ1-1; no clear D gene. This CDR3 is 14 amino acids long. Trimming took 0 bases from V and 7 from J, leaving 12 bases between them. Looked up from germline, CDR1 is LGHNA and CDR2 is YSLEER. CDR3 DNA sequence: TGCGCCAGCAGCCAAGATGGGCGAGGGAGTGAAGCTTTCTTT. Its protein is CASSQDGRGSEAFF.

V usage is TRBV6-1 and J usage is TRBJ2-7; D ambiguous. V shed 1 base and J shed 3 bases, with 10 bases lying between them. Germline CDR1 is MNHNS and CDR2 is SASEGT. CDR3 length: 14 residues. The CDR3 region has the DNA TGTGCCAGCAGTGAAGTGAGTGGGAACTACGAGCAGTACTTC. Translating it yields CASSEVSGNYEQYF.

This clonotype was counted a few times. This chain joins TRBV5-6 and TRBJ1-1, with D perhaps TRBD1 (5 bases). The CDR3 sequence is 13 residues long. V was cut by 4 bases and J by 7 bases, with 14 bases left in between. From germline, CDR1 is SGHDT and CDR2 YYEEEE. This CDR3 reads CASSLSYRSEAFF. The CDR3 bases are TGTGCCAGCAGCCTTAGCTACAGGAGTGAAGCTTTCTTT.

This clonotype was detected a few times. V and J are TRBV6-5 and TRBJ2-7; 7 nucleotides line up with TRBD2. V shed 4 bases and J 4 bases; nucleotides not matched to a gene: 7. CDR1 MNHEY and CDR2 SVGAGI come from the germline V gene. This CDR3 is 14 amino acids long. The DNA for the CDR3 is TGTGCCAGCAGTTCGCCGGGACTACCTTACGAGCAGTACTTC. Translated, it gives CASSSPGLPYEQYF.

The chain links TRBV20-1 to TRBJ2-5; D gene uncertain. The CDR3 is 12 amino acids. V dropped 0 bases and J dropped 5 bases, with 7 bases sitting between them. The germline CDR1 and CDR2 sequences are DFQATT and SNEGSKA (reference sequence). For the CDR3, the DNA is TGCAGTGCTAGAGATCAATTGGAGACCCAGTACTTC. It translates to CSARDQLETQYF.

The chain joins TRBV5-6 to TRBJ2-1; possible D gene TRBD1, 5 bases. Trimming shortened V by 4 bases and J by 2 bases, and 13 bases separated the two germline ends. The CDR3 spans 15 residues. From germline, CDR1 is SGHDT and CDR2 YYEEEE. Written as DNA, the CDR3 is TGTGCCAGCAGCCAACAGGCCGCCACCTACAATGAGCAGTTCTTC. Protein product: CASSQQAATYNEQFF.

This chain uses TRBV19 with TRBJ2-1; TRBD2 matches 10 bases. This CDR3 is 15 amino acids long. Losses at the gene ends were 3 bases for V and 5 bases for J; bases not matched to a gene: 4. From germline, CDR1 is LNHDA and CDR2 SQIVND (reference sequence). CDR3 in amino acids: CASSMFLAGDNEQFF. The DNA for the CDR3 is TGTGCCAGTAGTATGTTTCTAGCGGGGGACAATGAGCAGTTCTTC.